Following are 19 T cell receptor beta chains from one sample sequenced in a study of blood T cell repertoires in COVID-19. The protocol was immunoSEQ multiplex PCR, while the TCRdb copy is restricted to in-frame clones and leaves out a portion. The table records more than 150,000 clones, 80% to 90% of them present only once. Sequencing input: PBMCs or T cells enriched from blood (not recorded which). The receptors shown here come from a woman aged 45 to 65 who had recovered from COVID-19.

The chain employs TRBV28 and TRBJ1-5; 12 bases are shared with TRBD1. Germline CDR1 is MDHEN and CDR2 is SYDVKM. The CDR3 has 20 amino acids. V was pared by 5 bases and J by 3 bases, with 17 bases of the junction left unmatched. The CDR3 nucleotides read TGTGCCAGCAGTACCCCTGCCCCGGGACAGGGGGCGTTTAACAATCAGCCCCAGCATTTT. Amino acids: CASSTPAPGQGAFNNQPQHF.

This sequence joins TRBV7-2 and TRBJ2-2; 9 nucleotides match TRBD2. Trimming cost V 3 bases and J 1 base; bases outside gene matches: 3. Germline loops: CDR1 SGHTA, CDR2 FQGNSA. The CDR3 covers 16 residues. The CDR3 spells CASSLVLAGNTGELFF. The CDR3 bases are TGTGCCAGCAGCTTGGTACTAGCGGGGAACACCGGGGAGCTGTTTTTT.

The gene calls are TRBV2 and TRBJ1-5, with D possibly being TRBD1 (6 bases). The length of the CDR3 is 19 residues. The ends were cut back, 3 bases at V and 1 base at J, with 22 bases in the middle. CDR1 and CDR2 from the germline V gene are SNHLY and FYNNEI. This CDR3 is CASSDQGIISYKSNQPQHF. The DNA for the CDR3 is TGTGCCAGCAGTGACCAGGGGATAATCTCGTATAAGAGCAATCAGCCCCAGCATTTT.

The chain carries TRBV19 and TRBJ2-3; unclear D gene. CDR1 LNHDA and CDR2 SQIVND come from the germline V gene (reference sequence). The CDR3 has 15 residues. Trimming removed 1 base from V and 2 bases from J, with 10 bases in between. This CDR3 is CASSIGKVATDTQYF. CDR3 sequence (DNA): TGTGCCAGTAGTATAGGGAAGGTAGCCACAGATACGCAGTATTTT.

The chain joins TRBV7-2 to TRBJ2-2, with 7 nucleotides matching TRBD2. This CDR3 has 16 amino acids. Germline loops: CDR1 SGHTA, CDR2 FQGNSA. The ends lost 1 base at V and 1 base at J; junction bases unmatched: 3. The CDR3, as DNA: TGTGCCAGCAGCTTAGGTATAGCGGGGAACACCGGGGAGCTGTTTTTT. Its translation is CASSLGIAGNTGELFF.

The gene calls are TRBV3-1 (or the pseudogene TRBV3-2) and TRBJ2-1, with D perhaps matching TRBD2 (7 bases). This CDR3 is 14 amino acids long. With 3 bases removed from V and 6 bases from J, the gap between germline ends came to 12 bases. Germline V CDR1 and CDR2: LGHDT, YNNKEL (reference sequence). CDR3 loop: CASSHRGGFNEQFF. Written as DNA, the CDR3 is TGTGCCAGCAGCCATAGGGGGGGGTTCAATGAGCAGTTCTTC.

The rearrangement joins TRBV5-1 to TRBJ2-1, with 8 bases matching TRBD2. Trimming cost V 4 bases and J 8 bases; bases outside gene matches: 8. The CDR3 consists of 14 residues. CDR1 is SGHRS, CDR2 YFSETQ, per germline. The CDR3: CASSVTSGQDEQFF. DNA for the CDR3: TGCGCCAGCAGCGTTACTAGCGGTCAGGATGAGCAGTTCTTC.

The chain couples TRBV18 to TRBJ1-1; D possibly corresponds to TRBD1 (5 bases). The V gene's germline CDR1 is KGHSH and CDR2 LQKENI. CDR3 length equals 14 residues. Trimming shortened V by 3 bases and J by 5 bases, and 13 bases separated the two germline ends. The CDR3: CASSPGIAGTEAFF. In DNA form, the CDR3 reads TGTGCCAGCTCACCGGGGATCGCAGGGACTGAAGCTTTCTTT. Based on the CDR3 plus reference TRBV18 and TRBJ1-1, the full variable domain is NAGVMQNPRHLVRRRGQEARLRCSPMKGHSHVYWYRQLPEEGLKFMVYLQKENIIDESGMPKERFSAEFPKEGPSILRIQQVVRGDSAAYFCASSPGIAGTEAFFGQGTRLTVV.

V usage is TRBV11-2 and J usage is TRBJ2-7; tentatively, D is TRBD1 (5 bases). The CDR3 loop spans 15 amino acids. V was trimmed by 1 base and J by 4 bases, leaving 14 bases between them. CDR1 and CDR2 (germline): SGHAT, FQNNGV. The CDR3 bases are TGTGCCAGCAGCTTAGGGGCAGGGATACGGTACGAGCAGTACTTC. Translating gives CASSLGAGIRYEQYF.

The chain carries TRBV28 and TRBJ1-2, with 10 nucleotides matching TRBD1. This CDR3 has 13 amino acids. J gave up 4 bases and V 4 bases, and 0 bases lay outside the gene matches. Per the germline V gene, CDR1 is MDHEN and CDR2 is SYDVKM. DNA for the CDR3: TGTGCCAGCAGTTGGGACAGGGGCTATGGCTACACCTTC. The encoded protein is CASSWDRGYGYTF.

The chain combines TRBV18 with TRBJ1-2, with a weak D call TRBD1 (6 bases). This CDR3 has 15 amino acids. V lost 5 bases to trimming and J lost 0 bases, with 13 bases between them. Germline CDR1 and CDR2: KGHSH and LQKENI. The CDR3 DNA follows: TGTGCCAGCTCAACCGGGACAACTACTAACTATGGCTACACCTTC. Amino acids: CASSTGTTTNYGYTF.

This chain links TRBV7-9 with TRBJ2-1, with D possibly TRBD2 on 7 matching bases. CDR1 is SEHNR, CDR2 FQNEAQ, per germline (reference sequence). Deletions cut 5 bases from V and 3 bases from J, with 17 bases between. The CDR3 totals 16 residues. CDR3 sequence reads: CASSRLRGASYNEQFF. DNA for the CDR3: TGTGCCAGCAGCCGCTTACGGGGGGCTAGCTACAATGAGCAGTTCTTC.

A single count supports this clone. The chain employs TRBV2 and TRBJ2-7; 9 bases map to TRBD1. Germline trimming cut 7 bases from V and 5 bases from J; bases unmatched to any gene: 12. This CDR3 is built from 15 residues. Germline lookup yields CDR1 SNHLY and CDR2 FYNNEI. As DNA, the CDR3 is TGTGCCAGCACAACCACCGGGACAGGGCCTAACGAGCAGTACTTC. Its protein is CASTTTGTGPNEQYF.

This clone was recorded only once. The rearrangement uses TRBV10-1 and TRBJ2-4; 10 bases map to TRBD1. With V trimmed by 7 bases and J by 1 base, 7 bases remained unmatched. This CDR3 contains 16 residues. Germline V gene sequence: CDR1 WNHNN, CDR2 SYGVQD (reference sequence). The CDR3 region is CASTWDRGVAKNIQYF. CDR3 coding DNA: TGCGCCAGCACTTGGGACAGGGGTGTTGCCAAAAACATTCAGTACTTC.

J is TRBJ1-5 and V is TRBV3-1 (or the pseudogene TRBV3-2); perhaps TRBD1 as D (5 bases). Germline assignment: CDR1 LGHDT and CDR2 YNNKEL (reference sequence). Trimming took 5 bases from V and 4 from J, leaving 9 bases between them. The CDR3 totals 13 residues. CDR3 sequence reads: CASSTRGNQPQHF. CDR3 nucleotides: TGTGCCAGCAGCACAAGGGGAAATCAGCCCCAGCATTTT.

This clone was detected only once. The chain joins TRBV7-9 to TRBJ2-1; 10 nucleotides agree with TRBD2. The CDR3 contains 16 residues. V lost 7 bases, J lost 8 bases, and 14 bases stayed unmatched. Germline V gene lookup returns CDR1 SEHNR and CDR2 FQNEAQ (reference sequence). The CDR3 DNA sequence: TGTGCCAGCACCCCGGCTGTACTAGCGGGAATTGATGAGCAGTTCTTC. Its protein product is CASTPAVLAGIDEQFF.

V is TRBV7-2 and J is TRBJ1-1, with D tentatively TRBD1 (6 bases). Germline CDR1 and CDR2: SGHTA and FQGNSA. The CDR3 is 12 amino acids. Trimming removed 6 bases at V and 7 bases at J, with 12 bases between. CDR3 coding DNA: TGTGCCAGCAGTGGACAGACCCTTGAAGCTTTCTTT. Protein product: CASSGQTLEAFF.

This clone has only a few counts. This chain uses TRBV7-2 with TRBJ2-7; tentative D call: TRBD2 (5 bases). This CDR3 has 11 residues. Deletions cut 5 bases from V and 5 bases from J, with 7 bases between. Germline CDR1 SGHTA, CDR2 FQGNSA. The DNA of the CDR3 is TGTGCCAGCAGCCGGACTGACGAGCAGTACTTC. This codes for CASSRTDEQYF.

As for this clone: Other DNA sequences in this specimen translate into the identical CDR3. In DNA, the CDR3 is TGTGCCAGCAGCTTACAAGGGGGCAATCAGCCCCAGCATTTT. Amino acids: CASSLQGGNQPQHF. This chain connects TRBV7-2 to TRBJ1-5, with TRBD1 as a possible D gene (5 bases). Deletions cut 2 bases from V and 2 bases from J, with 7 bases between. The length of the CDR3 is 14 residues. Germline loops: CDR1 SGHTA, CDR2 FQGNSA.